This entry lists 3 T cell receptor beta chains sequenced from one sample in a study of blood T cell repertoires in COVID-19. Data came from immunoSEQ multiplex PCR; TCRdb stores just in-frame clones and leaves some out. This table holds about 320,000 clones, about 85% found once. The sample comprised PBMCs or T cells enriched from blood (not recorded which). The receptor set was obtained from a woman aged 25 to 39 who had been exposed to COVID-19.

The V call is TRBV5-6, the J call TRBJ1-2, with D possibly being TRBD1 (6 bases). There are 14 residues in the CDR3. The germline CDR1 and CDR2 sequences are SGHDT and YYEEEE. Trimming removed 7 bases at V and 8 bases at J, with 21 bases between. The CDR3 DNA reads TGTGCCAGCGCCGCCCGGGGGGCATATGGCGGCTACACCTTC. This sequence encodes CASAARGAYGGYTF.

The gene calls are TRBV12-3 or TRBV12-4 and TRBJ2-7, with 7 bases aligning to TRBD2. The CDR3 totals 13 residues. Trimming cost V 3 bases and J 3 bases; bases outside gene matches: 2. The CDR3 loop is CASSLGGVYEQYF. In DNA form, the CDR3 reads TGTGCCAGCAGTTTGGGAGGGGTCTACGAGCAGTACTTC.

The rearrangement joins TRBV30 to TRBJ2-7; 7 nucleotides agree with TRBD1. Germline V gene sequence: CDR1 GTSNPN, CDR2 SVGIG (reference sequence). The CDR3 length is 12 residues. With V trimmed by 4 bases and J by 5 bases, 5 bases remained unmatched. CDR3 bases: TGTGCCTGGACCACGACAGGGAACGAGCAGTACTTC. This gives the protein CAWTTTGNEQYF.